These T cell receptor beta chains were read from a single sample in a study of metastatic and nonmetastatic thyroid tumors. TCRdb re-analyzed the PCR reads through MiXCR. The sample holds tens of thousands of clones; about a sixth are singletons and the top ten take 9.5% to 15%. The sequenced sample consisted of blood. These receptors originate from a male donor with papillary thyroid cancer or a benign thyroid nodule (not recorded which). Some clones in this sample may be carry-over from other donors' samples. CDR3s include the opening cysteine and the closing phenylalanine or tryptophan. D genes are given only for firm matches. Clone sizes are given selectively: once, few, many, or a class where the clone is expanded.

>many|TRBJ1-1|NA|TRBV7-3
CASSRNRGTEAFF
TGTGCCAGCAGCCGAAACCGGGGGACTGAAGCTTTCTTT
>NA|TRBJ1-2|NA|TRBV6-2/TRBV6-3
CARSTPREVDGHTF
TGTGCCAGAAGTACTCCTAGAGAGGTAGATGGCCACACATTC
>many|TRBJ2-1|TRBD1|TRBV9
CASSVGQVLPYNEQFF
TGTGCCAGCAGTGTAGGACAGGTCTTGCCCTACAATGAGCAGTTCTTC
>medium-sized|TRBJ1-2|TRBD1|TRBV6-1
CASSSDRGRGYGYTF
TGTGCCAGCAGTTCGGACAGGGGGCGCGGCTATGGCTACACCTTC
>many|TRBJ1-1|NA|TRBV6-1
CASSGGGGVPMNTEAFF
TGTGCCAGCAGTGGGGGTGGAGGGGTCCCCATGAACACTGAAGCTTTCTTT
>many|TRBJ2-5|NA|TRBV11-2
CASSLGDRDTETQYF
TGTGCCAGCAGCTTAGGCGACCGGGACACAGAGACCCAGTACTTC
>few|TRBJ2-5|TRBD2|TRBV19
CASSGGTSGRAETQYF
TGTGCCAGTAGTGGGGGGACTAGCGGGAGAGCTGAGACCCAGTACTTC
>medium-sized|TRBJ1-2|NA|TRBV6-2/TRBV6-3
CASSQHREVYTF
TGTGCCAGCAGTCAGCACAGGGAAGTCTACACCTTC
>many|TRBJ1-4|NA|TRBV12-3/TRBV12-4
CASRPRGATNEKLFF
TGTGCCAGCAGGCCCCGAGGGGCAACTAATGAAAAACTGTTTTTT
>NA|TRBJ1-3|TRBD1|TRBV15
CAIAGTGSTQNTIYF
TGTGCCATCGCCGGGACAGGCTCGACCCAGAACACCATATATTTT
>medium-sized|TRBJ2-2|TRBD2|TRBV6-1
CASSWSGANTGELFF
TGTGCCAGCAGTTGGAGCGGGGCGAACACCGGGGAGCTGTTTTTT
>NA|TRBJ2-7|TRBD1|TRBV2
CAGGTGLNYEQSF
TGTGCCGGCGGGACAGGGTTGAACTACGAGCAGTCATTC
>many|TRBJ1-2|NA|TRBV25-1
CASSARQGYGYTF
TGTGCCAGCAGTGCAAGGCAGGGGTATGGCTACACCTTC
>many|TRBJ2-1|TRBD2|TRBV9
CASSGSGAAYNEQFF
TGTGCCAGCAGCGGTAGCGGGGCCGCCTACAATGAGCAGTTCTTC
>NA|TRBJ2-6|TRBD1|TRBV12-3/TRBV12-4
CASIPGQGAAMVGANVLTF
TGTGCCAGCATACCGGGACAGGGTGCTGCTATGGTTGGGGCCAACGTCCTGACTTTC
>many|TRBJ2-2|TRBD2|TRBV5-4
CASSLRLAGNGELFF
TGTGCCAGCAGCTTGCGTCTAGCGGGAAACGGGGAGCTGTTTTTT